These 28 T cell receptor beta chains share one sample of origin, sequenced in a study of blood T cell repertoires in COVID-19. Profiling relied on immunoSEQ multiplex PCR, and the TCRdb table lists in-frame clones only, not all of them. The sample includes some 96,000 clones, approximately 86% of them seen just once. The source material was peripheral blood. The source of these receptors is a man in his fifties or sixties with acute or convalescent COVID-19.

J is TRBJ1-1 and V is TRBV3-1 (or the pseudogene TRBV3-2), with no clear D. This CDR3 is built from 14 residues. Deletions cut 1 base from V and 1 base from J, with 7 bases between. CDR1 LGHDT and CDR2 YNNKEL come from the germline V gene (reference sequence). CDR3 DNA: TGTGCCAGCAGCCAAGTAGGAGGGAACACTGAAGCTTTCTTT. Translation gives CASSQVGGNTEAFF.

This rearrangement joins TRBV7-9 to TRBJ2-1; the match to TRBD2 covers 7 bases. The CDR3 runs to 15 residues. CDR1 SEHNR and CDR2 FQNEAQ come from the germline V gene (reference sequence). The V gene end was trimmed by 7 bases and the J gene end by 8 bases; junction bases not matched to a gene: 14. CDR3 coding DNA: TGTGCCAGCACCTCGGGACGGCGGGGAGGGGATGAGCAGTTCTTC. It encodes CASTSGRRGGDEQFF.

The genes are TRBV30 and TRBJ1-5, with a weak D call TRBD1 (6 bases). The V gene's germline CDR1 is GTSNPN and CDR2 SVGIG (reference sequence). V gave up 8 bases and J gave up 0 bases, with 14 bases separating them. CDR3 length: 14 amino acids. CDR3 DNA sequence: TGTGCCACCTCGGCAGGGGATAGCAATCAGCCCCAGCATTTT. It is translated as CATSAGDSNQPQHF.

The chain carries TRBV6-5 and TRBJ2-7, with 7 bases fitting TRBD1. V was pared by 4 bases and J by 0 bases, with 6 bases of the junction left unmatched. CDR3 length: 15 residues. The germline V gene encodes CDR1 MNHEY and CDR2 SVGAGI. CDR3 nucleotide sequence: TGTGCCAGCAGTTTGGGACAGCCCTCCTCCTACGAGCAGTACTTC. It codes for CASSLGQPSSYEQYF.

This chain connects TRBV7-3 to TRBJ2-5; 11 bases align to TRBD2. Germline assignment: CDR1 SGHTA and CDR2 FQGTGA. The CDR3 runs 17 residues. Losses at the gene ends were 4 bases for V and 5 bases for J; bases not matched to a gene: 12. The CDR3 is CASSSRPPSGGPETQYF. The CDR3 nucleotides read TGTGCCAGCAGCTCACGACCCCCTAGCGGGGGGCCGGAGACCCAGTACTTC.

The chain has TRBV7-9 and TRBJ2-5; TRBD1 agrees at 8 bases. The germline gives CDR1 SEHNR, CDR2 FQNEAQ (reference sequence). This CDR3 comprises 14 residues. The J segment lost 5 bases and the V segment lost 5 bases, leaving 7 bases of the junction unmatched. CDR3 nucleotides: TGTGCCAGCAGCCTCGGACAGGGTTGGGAGACCCAGTACTTC. This encodes CASSLGQGWETQYF. Full variable domain (remainder filled in from reference TRBV7-9 and TRBJ2-5): DTGVSQNPRHKITKRGQNVTFRCDPISEHNRLYWYRQTLGQGPEFLTYFQNEAQLEKSRLLSDRFSAERPKGSFSTLEIQRTEQGDSAMYLCASSLGQGWETQYFGPGTRLLVL.

J is TRBJ1-2 and V is TRBV27; 10 nucleotides agree with TRBD1. From germline, CDR1 is MNHEY and CDR2 SMNVEV (reference sequence). Germline trimming cut 8 bases from V and 4 bases from J; bases unmatched to any gene: 13. This CDR3 is 16 amino acids long. CDR3 amino acids: CASLPSGQGSPYGYTF. CDR3 nucleotides: TGTGCCAGCCTCCCCTCGGGACAGGGGAGTCCCTATGGCTACACCTTC.

The V call is TRBV7-9, the J call TRBJ2-3; a weak D match, TRBD2 (6 bases). CDR3 length: 14 amino acids. Per the germline V gene, CDR1 is SEHNR and CDR2 is FQNEAQ (reference sequence). Deletions cut 2 bases from V and 0 bases from J, with 6 bases between. Here the CDR3 reads CASSLRGSTDTQYF. The CDR3 DNA sequence: TGTGCCAGCAGCTTACGGGGGAGCACAGATACGCAGTATTTT.

Regarding this clone: The junction does not match germline at one end; this may be a read error. The chain is built from TRBV5-1 and TRBJ2-2; D is perhaps TRBD2 (5 bases). Germline CDR1 reads SGHRS; CDR2 reads YFSETQ. The CDR3 loop spans 12 amino acids. The CDR3 DNA reads as TGCGCCAGCCAGCGGAGAAGTCGGGGAGCTGTTTTT. Translated, it gives CASQRRSRGAVF.

This clone was seen once. The genes are TRBV5-1 and TRBJ1-1; weak D call: TRBD1 (6 bases). Per the germline V gene, CDR1 is SGHRS and CDR2 is YFSETQ. Trimming left V 1 base short and J 0 bases short, with 10 bases between. This CDR3 has 15 amino acids. CDR3 loop: CASSLTTGLNTEAFF. The CDR3 DNA follows: TGCGCCAGCAGCTTGACGACAGGTTTGAACACTGAAGCTTTCTTT.

This chain uses TRBV7-6 with TRBJ2-2; perhaps TRBD2 as D (6 bases). CDR3 size: 15 residues. The germline V gene has CDR1 SGHVS and CDR2 FNYEAQ. The V end lost 5 bases, the J end lost 6 bases, and 16 bases lay between the germline ends. The CDR3 bases are TGTGCCAGCAGCCTTTCCCGACTAGATGCCGGGGAGCTGTTTTTT. It is translated as CASSLSRLDAGELFF.

The chain recombines TRBV7-2 with TRBJ2-3, with D possibly TRBD2 on 7 matching bases. Germline V lookup: CDR1 SGHTA, CDR2 FQGNSA. V was trimmed by 1 base and J by 5 bases, leaving 16 bases between them. CDR3 length: 16 residues. Here the CDR3 reads CASSLGRGAGGDTQYF. CDR3 DNA: TGTGCCAGCAGCTTAGGACGGGGGGCTGGCGGAGATACGCAGTATTTT.

The rearrangement uses TRBV29-1 and TRBJ2-7; D may be TRBD2 (6 bases). This CDR3 is 13 amino acids long. Germline loops: CDR1 SQVTM, CDR2 ANQGSEA. Trimming stripped 2 bases from V and 3 bases from J, with 11 bases between. The CDR3 here is CSVETKEGYEQYF. For the CDR3, the DNA is TGCAGCGTTGAAACCAAGGAGGGCTACGAGCAGTACTTC.

The V call is TRBV4-1, the J call TRBJ2-2, with 10 positions matching TRBD2. The CDR3 is 17 amino acids. Germline V gene lookup returns CDR1 MGHRA and CDR2 YSYEKL. V lost 4 bases, J lost 7 bases, and 12 bases stayed unmatched. The CDR3 is CASSPRESRTSGGELFF. The DNA of the CDR3 is TGCGCCAGCAGCCCCCGGGAAAGTCGGACTAGCGGCGGGGAGCTGTTTTTT.

The V and J genes are TRBV24-1 and TRBJ2-3; TRBD2 is a possible D gene (5 bases). CDR3 length: 13 residues. Germline V lookup: CDR1 KGHDR, CDR2 SFDVKD. V was clipped by 4 bases and J by 10 bases, with 14 bases between them. CDR3 amino acids: CATSDPSLEAQYF. The CDR3 DNA follows: TGTGCCACCAGTGACCCGAGCCTGGAGGCGCAGTATTTT.

Only one count was recorded for this clone. The chain combines TRBV29-1 with TRBJ2-5; 7 bases are shared with TRBD2. V lost 3 bases and J lost 4; bases outside the gene matches: 14. Germline loops: CDR1 SQVTM, CDR2 ANQGSEA. CDR3 length: 16 residues. The CDR3 loop reads CSVDGFRGVRRETQYF. The CDR3 bases are TGCAGCGTTGACGGGTTTCGGGGGGTTCGGCGAGAGACCCAGTACTTC.

V and J are TRBV19 and TRBJ2-1; D may be TRBD2 (5 bases). Deletions cut 8 bases from V and 3 bases from J, with 11 bases between. Germline V CDR1 and CDR2: LNHDA, SQIVND (reference sequence). The CDR3 is 13 residues long. The CDR3: CASGTRNYNEQFF. The CDR3 region has the DNA TGTGCCAGTGGAACTAGGAACTACAATGAGCAGTTCTTC.

The chain is built from TRBV4-1 and TRBJ1-2; D gene ambiguous. The germline V gene encodes CDR1 MGHRA and CDR2 YSYEKL. CDR3 length equals 16 residues. Trimming pared 0 bases from V and 0 bases from J, leaving 11 bases between. CDR3 sequence: CASSQEAGITNYGYTF. The CDR3 nucleotides are TGCGCCAGCAGCCAAGAGGCGGGCATCACTAACTATGGCTACACCTTC.

The rearrangement links TRBV25-1 to TRBJ2-3; possibly TRBD1 for D (6 bases). Trimming cost V 1 base and J 0 bases, with 14 bases left between them. The CDR3 contains 17 residues. Germline CDR1 reads MGHDK; CDR2 reads SYGVNS. CDR3 sequence: CASSESFWGRSTDTQYF. The DNA of the CDR3 is TGTGCCAGCAGTGAATCATTTTGGGGGCGAAGCACAGATACGCAGTATTTT.

The V and J genes are TRBV7-6 and TRBJ2-3; D possibly corresponds to TRBD2 (6 bases). The CDR3 runs to 15 residues. Trimming left V 5 bases short and J 0 bases short, with 12 bases between. The germline CDR1 and CDR2 sequences are SGHVS and FNYEAQ. CDR3 coding DNA: TGTGCCAGCAGCCCCGCGGGGCAGAGCACAGATACGCAGTATTTT. This translates into CASSPAGQSTDTQYF.

V and J are TRBV18 and TRBJ2-3, with 10 bases aligning to TRBD2. Germline V lookup: CDR1 KGHSH, CDR2 LQKENI. V gave up 2 bases and J gave up 4 bases; unmatched junction bases: 3. The CDR3 length is 15 residues. The DNA for the CDR3 is TGTGCCAGCTCACCAATAGCGGGAGGTTCAGATACGCAGTATTTT. This gives the protein CASSPIAGGSDTQYF.

V and J are TRBV2 and TRBJ1-1, with TRBD1 matching over 9 bases. The germline CDR1 and CDR2 sequences are SNHLY and FYNNEI. This CDR3 spans 14 amino acids. V was clipped by 5 bases and J by 6 bases; unmatched bases: 7. DNA for the CDR3: TGTGCCAGCAGTTTCGGGACAGGGAGGTCTGAAGCTTTCTTT. Translated: CASSFGTGRSEAFF. The full variable domain, completed using reference TRBV2 and TRBJ1-1, is EPEVTQTPSHQVTQMGQEVILRCVPISNHLYFYWYRQILGQKVEFLVSFYNNEISEKSEIFDDQFSVERPDGSNFTLKIRSTKLEDSAMYFCASSFGTGRSEAFFGQGTRLTVV.

This chain joins TRBV12-5 and TRBJ2-3; 9 nucleotides align to TRBD2. This CDR3 has 15 amino acids. CDR1 and CDR2 (germline): LGHNT, FRNRAP. V shed 2 bases and J 3 bases; nucleotides not matched to a gene: 3. The CDR3 sequence is CASGLMGLATDTQYF. CDR3 coding DNA: TGTGCTAGTGGTTTGATGGGACTAGCTACAGATACGCAGTATTTT.

This clone turned up a few times. This chain joins TRBV5-5 and TRBJ1-1, with 7 bases lining up with TRBD1. CDR3 size: 14 residues. J was trimmed by 8 bases and V by 1 base; bases with no gene match: 8. Per germline, CDR1 SGHKS and CDR2 YYEKEE (reference sequence). For the CDR3, the DNA is TGTGCCAGCAGCTTGAGACAGGGCCCGATCGAAGCTTTCTTT. As protein: CASSLRQGPIEAFF.

This chain connects TRBV5-1 to TRBJ1-4; D gene ambiguous. The ends were cut back, 0 bases at V and 7 bases at J, with 13 bases in the middle. The CDR3 has 15 residues. Germline V gives CDR1 SGHRS, CDR2 YFSETQ. CDR3 sequence (DNA): TGCGCCAGCAGCTTGGGTATCCAGGATCTTGAAAAACTGTTTTTT. As protein: CASSLGIQDLEKLFF.

The sample holds a few counts of this clone. The rearrangement uses TRBV4-2 and TRBJ2-1; 9 bases fit TRBD2. Germline loops: CDR1 LGHNA, CDR2 YNFKEQ. Germline trimming cut 0 bases from V and 2 bases from J; bases unmatched to any gene: 5. The CDR3 is made up of 17 amino acids. DNA for the CDR3: TGTGCCAGCAGCCAAGAAGGGGCGGGAGGGCCCTACAATGAGCAGTTCTTC. This translates into CASSQEGAGGPYNEQFF.

The chain employs TRBV29-1 and TRBJ1-4, with TRBD1 identical over 7 bases. V was clipped by 4 bases and J by 2 bases; unmatched bases: 7. The CDR3 runs 15 residues. Germline assignment: CDR1 SQVTM and CDR2 ANQGSEA. The DNA for the CDR3 is TGCAGCGTTGGACCAACAGGGGCGACTAATGAAAAACTGTTTTTT. Protein product: CSVGPTGATNEKLFF.

This rearrangement joins TRBV6-1 to TRBJ1-6; 9 positions agree with TRBD1. The length of the CDR3 is 16 residues. V lost 1 base and J lost 14; bases outside the gene matches: 12. Germline CDR1 MNHNS, CDR2 SASEGT. The CDR3, as DNA: TGTGCCAGCAGTGAAGTGGGACAGGGTGGGGTAAGGACCCTCCACTTT. Protein sequence: CASSEVGQGGVRTLHF.